The entry below describes one T cell receptor (beta chain). Its antigen is unidentified. The ends were cut back, 1 base at V and 6 bases at J, with 16 bases in the middle. This CDR3 has 15 amino acids. Germline CDR1 and CDR2: SGHVT and SQSDAQ. The PCR was carried out with 60 Vbeta primers and 13 Jbeta primers. Produced via immunoSEQ multiplex PCR; TCRdb's table is partial and in-frame only. This sample has about 120,000 clones, with 80% found just once. This specimen comes from a study of cytomegalovirus exposure and HLA in healthy donors. Study as a whole: Earlier sequencing of around 190 million T cells yielded 95 million to 120 million unique TCR beta sequences.

Whole-study results and caveats: What a later analysis showed was that several of the most significant clusters appeared linked to common viral pathogens. The analysis excluded some indistinguishable V segments, including TRBV6-2 and TRBV6-3.

The sample was PBMCs. This chain uses TRBV7-4 with TRBJ2-7, with D possibly being TRBD1 (6 bases). The TCR comes from a man younger than 45 in good health and CMV-seronegative. CDR3 sequence: CASSLVHREDSEQYF. Written as DNA, the CDR3 is TGTGCCAGCAGCTTAGTGCACAGGGAAGACTCCGAGCAGTACTTC.